This T cell receptor (beta chain) was obtained from a study of post-analysis software for immune sequencing data. Overall study context: Clinical courses comprised relapsing-remitting, secondary progressive and progressive-relapsing multiple sclerosis.

Turning to this clonotype: Its antigen is unidentified.

TCR beta libraries were prepared from cDNA with unique molecular identifiers. It was from roughly 0.93 to 9.6 million T cells that approximately 500,000 cDNA molecules came. MiXCR, applied by TCRdb to the PCR reads, yields one record per CDR3 protein. The data contain over 150,000 distinct CDR3 sequences, roughly 30% of them singletons. The CDR3 runs 12 residues. The V gene lost 6 bases and the J gene lost 13 bases, with 16 bases spanning the gap. From germline, CDR1 is MDHEN and CDR2 SYDVKM. The study, taken as a whole, reports: Normalized Chao1 diversity was significantly lower in multiple sclerosis patients than in controls. About five TRBV segments were more frequent in patients than controls; TRBV5-6, TRBV5-1 and TRBV20-1 belonged to this group.

The J gene is TRBJ2-1, the V gene TRBV28, with D tentatively TRBD2 (5 bases). The sequencing sample was made of blood. The TCR was taken from a girl aged 5 to 17 with multiple sclerosis. The CDR3 loop is CASRQRWETQFF. The DNA of the CDR3 is TGTGCCAGCAGACAACGTTGGGAGACCCAGTTCTTC.